These 13 T cell receptor beta chains were all obtained from the same sample, sequenced in a study of identical twins. TCRdb reprocessed the 5' RACE reads via MiXCR and lists one record per CDR3 protein. The sample contains some 600,000 distinct CDR3 sequences, just over 7% of which appear only once. In addition, the sample was reused for a study of yellow fever vaccine responses in identical twins.

The sequencing input was PBMCs. Receptors were obtained from a young woman in good health.

This chain connects TRBV20-1 to TRBJ2-2; D is unresolved. CDR3 length: 13 residues. The V and J ends lost 2 bases and 3 bases respectively, with 7 bases between them. The germline V gene encodes CDR1 DFQATT and CDR2 SNEGSKA (reference sequence). The CDR3 protein is CSARRQYTGELFF. The CDR3, as DNA: TGCAGTGCTAGACGGCAGTACACCGGGGAGCTGTTTTTT.

At least ten counts were recorded for this clonotype. DNA of the CDR3: TGCGCCAGCAGCCAAGCACCAGCGGGAGTCTCCGGGGAGCTGTTTTTT. Translation gives CASSQAPAGVSGELFF. The chain employs TRBV4-1 and TRBJ2-2; 8 bases match TRBD2. Trimming took 1 base from V and 6 from J; bases not matched to a gene: 7. CDR1 is MGHRA and CDR2 is YSYEKL in the germline V gene. CDR3 length: 16 residues.

This clonotype was detected many times. The V and J genes are TRBV7-6 and TRBJ2-2; D ambiguous. Trimming took off 1 base at V and 6 bases at J, with 12 bases between the two ends. The CDR3 has 15 amino acids. Germline CDR1 reads SGHVS; CDR2 reads FNYEAQ. CDR3 nucleotide sequence: TGTGCCAGCAGCTTAGTTGGCAGCCATGCCGGGGAGCTGTTTTTT. This codes for CASSLVGSHAGELFF.

This clonotype has a count of ten or more. The genes are TRBV5-1 and TRBJ1-4; 7 nucleotides align to TRBD1. CDR3 length: 16 residues. CDR1 is SGHRS, CDR2 YFSETQ, per germline. With V trimmed by 0 bases and J by 5 bases, 7 bases remained unmatched. This CDR3 is CASSLGRGTENEKLFF. CDR3 DNA: TGCGCCAGCAGCTTGGGAAGGGGGACAGAGAATGAAAAACTGTTTTTT.

CDR3 coding DNA: TGTGCAAGTCGCACCGCGCCGGGACAGCTGGTTGGAGATACGCAGTATTTT. Amino acid sequence: CASRTAPGQLVGDTQYF. This chain links TRBV12-2 with TRBJ2-3; the listed D gene, TRBD1, was not tested against the DNA. TRBV12-2 is termed a pseudogene. The CDR3 is 17 amino acids.

This clonotype was seen at least ten times. The chain is built from TRBV12-3 or TRBV12-4 and TRBJ1-4; D possibly corresponds to TRBD1 (6 bases). Trimming left V 2 bases short and J 1 base short, with 8 bases between. CDR3 length: 15 residues. CDR3 sequence (DNA): TGTGCCAGCAGTTTACAACAGGGAACTAATGAAAAACTGTTTTTT. As protein: CASSLQQGTNEKLFF.

The sample holds a few counts of this clonotype. J is TRBJ2-7 and V is TRBV6-1, with 10 bases aligning to TRBD1. Germline loops: CDR1 MNHNS, CDR2 SASEGT. The CDR3 is 17 residues long. V was clipped by 7 bases and J by 1 base; unmatched bases: 13. The CDR3, as DNA: TGTGCCAGCATTGGTTCGGGACAGGGGATTTCATCCTACGAGCAGTACTTC. It encodes CASIGSGQGISSYEQYF.

This clonotype showed up just a few times. The chain couples TRBV10-3 to TRBJ2-2; 7 bases map to TRBD2. With 4 bases clipped from V and 8 bases from J, the junction kept 10 bases outside the gene matches. Germline V CDR1 and CDR2: ENHRY, SYGVKD. This CDR3 has 15 amino acids. As DNA, the CDR3 is TGTGCCATCAGTGTCCCGGAAGCGGGGTTGGGGGAGCTGTTTTTT. This sequence encodes CAISVPEAGLGELFF.

The chain has TRBV7-8 and TRBJ2-2, with 8 bases matching TRBD1. The CDR3 has 16 residues. Germline V gene lookup returns CDR1 SGHVS and CDR2 FQNEAQ. J was trimmed by 4 bases and V by 2 bases; bases with no gene match: 6. The CDR3 bases are TGTGCCAGCAGCTTAATGGGACAGGTCTTCACCGGGGAGCTGTTTTTT. It translates to CASSLMGQVFTGELFF. The full variable domain, in which reference TRBV7-8 and TRBJ2-2 provide the parts outside the CDR3, is GAGVSQSPRYKVAKRGQDVALRCDPISGHVSLFWYQQALGQGPEFLTYFQNEAQLDKSGLPSDRFFAERPEGSVSTLKIQRTQQEDSAVYLCASSLMGQVFTGELFFGEGSRLTVL.

Here the CDR3 reads CASSIDRDGNEKLFF. The CDR3 DNA reads as TGCGCCAGCAGCATTGACAGGGATGGTAATGAAAAACTGTTTTTT. The V and J genes are TRBV5-1 and TRBJ1-4, with 7 bases fitting TRBD1. J lost 4 bases, V lost 4 bases, and 7 bases had no gene match. Germline V gene data show CDR1 as SGHRS and CDR2 as YFSETQ. The CDR3 sequence is 15 residues long.

This clonotype has just a few counts. This rearrangement joins TRBV13 to TRBJ2-7; 9 bases agree with TRBD2. Losses at the gene ends were 1 base for V and 5 bases for J; bases not matched to a gene: 6. The germline V gene encodes CDR1 PRHDT and CDR2 FYEKMQ (reference sequence). The CDR3 sequence is 15 residues long. DNA for the CDR3: TGTGCCAGCAGCTTAGCGAGCGGGAGGTACCACGAGCAGTACTTC. Translated: CASSLASGRYHEQYF. The complete variable domain, with remaining parts taken from reference TRBV13 and TRBJ2-7, reads AAGVIQSPRHLIKEKRETATLKCYPIPRHDTVYWYQQGPGQDPQFLISFYEKMQSDKGSIPDRFSAQQFSDYHSELNMSSLELGDSALYFCASSLASGRYHEQYFGPGTRLTVT.

V is TRBV11-2 and J is TRBJ1-1, with D possibly TRBD1 on 6 matching bases. Germline V lookup: CDR1 SGHAT, CDR2 FQNNGV. V lost 5 bases and J 0 bases, leaving 13 bases between the germline ends. This CDR3 is built from 15 residues. CDR3 region: CASSLGQTLNTEAFF. CDR3 in DNA: TGTGCCAGCAGCCTCGGACAGACTCTGAACACTGAAGCTTTCTTT.

The chain has TRBV28 and TRBJ2-7, with TRBD2 identical over 10 bases. Germline lookup yields CDR1 MDHEN and CDR2 SYDVKM. The ends lost 4 bases at V and 7 bases at J; junction bases unmatched: 16. This CDR3 region has 17 residues. CDR3 nucleotides: TGTGCCAGCAGTTCCCCCCCAGCAGCGGGAGGGCCTACGGAGCAGTACTTC. Protein sequence: CASSSPPAAGGPTEQYF.